This TCR beta chain is drawn from a study of T cells in Graves' hyperthyroidism and ophthalmopathy. The table lists this clonotype with a few counts. V shed 3 bases and J shed 7 bases, with 9 bases lying between them. The CDR3 is 12 amino acids. The germline gives CDR1 MDHEN, CDR2 SYDVKM. RNA transcripts served as the template for amplifying TCR beta CDR3 regions. HTBI primers were employed in a first-round RT-PCR of the TCR CDR3. MiXCR was run by TCRdb on the multiplex PCR reads, yielding one entry per CDR3 protein. The data contain almost 500,000 distinct CDR3 sequences, 20% to 25% of them singletons. Patients were excluded because of uncontrolled infection, other autoimmune disease, pregnancy or lactation. Diagnoses used clinical symptoms, serum thyroxine and TRAb, thyroid ultrasound and orbital computed tomography.

The TCR originated in a woman between 65 and 79 years old with Graves' ophthalmopathy. V gene TRBV28 combines with J gene TRBJ1-1, with D maybe TRBD1 (5 bases). The sequencing input was blood. The CDR3 DNA follows: TGTGCCAGCAGTTTCAACAGGCTTGAAGCTTTCTTT. Translated, it gives CASSFNRLEAFF.